These T cell receptor beta chains were read from a single sample in a study of blood T cell repertoires in COVID-19. The repertoire was sequenced with immunoSEQ multiplex PCR; TCRdb's copy has only in-frame clones and lacks some. The sample carries 150,000 to 200,000 clones, 70% to 90% recorded once. Sequenced input: peripheral blood. These receptors were collected from a man in his fifties or sixties with acute or convalescent COVID-19. CDR3s include the opening cysteine and the closing phenylalanine or tryptophan. Each record gives: J gene, D gene, V gene, clone size, CDR3 DNA, CDR3 protein. The D gene is left open where the match is weak. For some rows the clone size is stated as once, few or many, or as a class when expanded; others skip it.

TRBJ2-2 NA TRBV30 NA TGTGCCTGGAGAACAGGAACTAACACCGGGGAGCTGTTTTTT CAWRTGTNTGELFF
TRBJ2-4 NA TRBV7-2 NA TGTGCCAGCAGCCCGCGGATAGGTTACATTCAGTACTTC CASSPRIGYIQYF
TRBJ1-1 NA TRBV21-1 NA TGTGCCAGCAGCAAAGCGCTCTGGCAGGCCATGAACACTGAAGCTTTCTTT CASSKALWQAMNTEAFF
TRBJ1-6 NA TRBV2 NA NA CASILGQGDSPLHF
TRBJ1-6 NA TRBV6-1 NA TGTGCCAGCAGTGAAACAGGGACCTATAATTCACCCCTCCACTTT CASSETGTYNSPLHF
TRBJ2-1 TRBD1 TRBV2 NA TGTGCCAGCAGAGGACAGGGCCTTCCTAACAATGAGCAGTTCTTC CASRGQGLPNNEQFF
TRBJ1-6 TRBD1 TRBV19 NA TGTGCCAGTAGTATTTGGGACAGTAGCTCCTATAATTCACCCCTCCACTTT CASSIWDSSSYNSPLHF
TRBJ1-2 TRBD1 TRBV6-5 NA TGTGCCAGCAGGGGTTTGGGACAGGGATATGGCTACACCTTC CASRGLGQGYGYTF
TRBJ1-2 NA TRBV5-1 few TGCGCCAGCAGCTCTGACAGCTATGGCTACACCTTC CASSSDSYGYTF
TRBJ2-1 NA TRBV5-4 once TGTGCCAGCAGCTTTCGAGGGGGGGCGTCTGAGCAGTTCTTC CASSFRGGASEQFF
TRBJ1-1 TRBD1 TRBV7-8 NA TGTGCCAGCAGCTTATCAGGGGGCAAATCTGAAGCTTTCTTT CASSLSGGKSEAFF
TRBJ1-5 NA TRBV30 NA TGTGCCTGGAGTGTAAACAGTGCTAGCAATCAGCCCCAGCATTTT CAWSVNSASNQPQHF
TRBJ1-5 NA TRBV14 once TGTGCCAGCAGCCAAGCGGGGGGCAGCAATCAGCCCCAGCATTTT CASSQAGGSNQPQHF
TRBJ1-2 TRBD1 TRBV5-4 NA TGTGCCAGCAGCTTGGGGGACAGGATCACCTTC CASSLGDRITF
TRBJ1-3 TRBD1 TRBV6-6 NA TGTGCCAGCAGCCGGACTTTAGGGACAGTACCGAACACCATATATTTT CASSRTLGTVPNTIYF
TRBJ1-3 NA TRBV7-9 NA TGTGCCAGCAGCTTTACCACAGGGACTGGAAACACCATATATTTT CASSFTTGTGNTIYF
TRBJ1-1 TRBD1 TRBV7-9 NA TGTGCCAGCAGCTTCGGGGACAGGTCGTCGAACACTGAAGCTTTCTTT CASSFGDRSSNTEAFF
TRBJ1-1 NA TRBV30 NA TGTGCCTGTCGGACAAAGATGAACACTGAAGCTTTCTTT CACRTKMNTEAFF
TRBJ1-1 NA TRBV9 NA TGTGCCAGCAATAAGTGGGGGGACTTGAACACTGAAGCTTTCTTT CASNKWGDLNTEAFF
TRBJ2-5 NA TRBV7-2 once TGTGCCAGCAGCCCTCGGGAGCCGCAAGAGACCCAGTACTTC CASSPREPQETQYF
TRBJ2-1 TRBD2 TRBV7-9 NA TGTGCCAGCAGCGATGCTGTTTCGCGGGGGGAGGAGGATGAGCAGTTCTTC CASSDAVSRGEEDEQFF
TRBJ1-4 NA TRBV6-1 NA TGTGCCAGCAGTGAAGTCACAGGCCCTAATGAAAAACTGTTTTTT CASSEVTGPNEKLFF
TRBJ1-3 NA TRBV6-5 NA TGTGCCAGCACCGGGGGGCGGCACACCATATATTTT CASTGGRHTIYF
TRBJ1-6 TRBD1 TRBV5-1 NA TGCGCCAGCAGCGGGGGACAGCCGTATTCACCCCTCCACTTT CASSGGQPYSPLHF
TRBJ1-5 NA TRBV7-8 NA TGTGCCAGCAGCTTACTACCAAAAGGCGGTAGCAATCAGCCCCAGCATTTT CASSLLPKGGSNQPQHF
TRBJ2-3 TRBD2 TRBV18 NA TGTGCCAGCTCACCCCCTAGCGGGGTGGCAGATACGCAGTATTTT CASSPPSGVADTQYF
TRBJ1-1 TRBD1 TRBV7-9 NA TGTGCCAGCAGCTTAGGGGCAGGGGGTGGTACTGAAGCTTTCTTT CASSLGAGGGTEAFF
TRBJ2-1 TRBD1 TRBV5-6 NA TGTGCCAGCAGCTCTACCGGGACAGTCAATGAGCAGTTCTTC CASSSTGTVNEQFF
TRBJ2-6 TRBD1 TRBV4-2 NA TGTGCCAGCAGCCAATTCATCGGGACGGGGACAGGGCGGTCTGGGGCCAACGTCCTGACTTTC CASSQFIGTGTGRSGANVLTF
TRBJ2-7 NA TRBV7-2 NA TGTGCCAGCAGCTTAAATGGGGTAGCGTCCCACGAGCAGTACTTC CASSLNGVASHEQYF
TRBJ1-4 NA TRBV2 NA TGTGCCAGAGAGTATAATGAAAAACTGTTTTTT CAREYNEKLFF
TRBJ2-6 NA TRBV2 NA TGTGCCAGCAGTGAGCAGGGCCCATCTGGGGCCAACGTCCTGACTTTC CASSEQGPSGANVLTF
TRBJ1-1 NA TRBV7-9 few TGTGCCAGCAGCTCCCGTTCGGAGGGGGCTTTCTTT CASSSRSEGAFF
TRBJ2-5 TRBD2 TRBV3-1/TRBV3-2 NA TGTGCCAGCACCCGGACTAGCGGGGGGCAAGAGACCCAGTACTTC CASTRTSGGQETQYF
TRBJ1-6 TRBD1 TRBV18 few TGTGCCAGCTCACCATCACAGGGGAAAGACTCACCCCTCCACTTT CASSPSQGKDSPLHF
TRBJ2-5 NA TRBV20-1 NA TGCAGTGCTAGATGGAGTGAGACCCAGTACTTC CSARWSETQYF
TRBJ1-2 TRBD1 TRBV30 NA TGTGCCTGGATGACAGGGGGCAACTATGGCTACACCTTC CAWMTGGNYGYTF
TRBJ1-1 NA TRBV6-1 NA TGTGCCAGCAGTGAAGCCCAATTCGTCGGGCAGGGCACTGAAGCTTTCTTT CASSEAQFVGQGTEAFF
TRBJ2-7 NA TRBV6-5 NA TGTGCCAGCAGTTACGATAACAGGCTGGCCGAGCAGTACTTC CASSYDNRLAEQYF
TRBJ1-1 NA TRBV4-3 NA TGCGCCAGCAGCCAAGGGGGGGTGGCTGAAGCTTTCTTT CASSQGGVAEAFF